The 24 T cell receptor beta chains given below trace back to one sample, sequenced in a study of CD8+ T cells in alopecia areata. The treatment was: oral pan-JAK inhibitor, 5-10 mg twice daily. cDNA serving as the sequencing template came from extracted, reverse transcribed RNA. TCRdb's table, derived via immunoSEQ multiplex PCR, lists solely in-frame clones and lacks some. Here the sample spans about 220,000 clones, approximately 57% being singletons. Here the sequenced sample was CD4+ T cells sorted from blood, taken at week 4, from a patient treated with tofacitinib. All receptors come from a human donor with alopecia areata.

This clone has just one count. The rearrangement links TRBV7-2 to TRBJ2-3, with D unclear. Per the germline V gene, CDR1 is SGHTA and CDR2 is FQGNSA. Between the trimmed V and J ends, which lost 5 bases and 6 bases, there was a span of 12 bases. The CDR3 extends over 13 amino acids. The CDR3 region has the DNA TGTGCCAGCAGCCGACGACTTGAGGATACGCAGTATTTT. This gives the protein CASSRRLEDTQYF.

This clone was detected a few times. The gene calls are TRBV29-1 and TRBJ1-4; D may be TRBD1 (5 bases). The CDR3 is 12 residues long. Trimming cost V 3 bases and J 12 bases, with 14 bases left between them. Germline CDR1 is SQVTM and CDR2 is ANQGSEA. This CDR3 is CSVEVGAGELFF. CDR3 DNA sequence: TGCAGCGTTGAGGTCGGGGCCGGAGAACTGTTTTTT.

The CDR3 protein is CASSDRFEKLFF. In nucleotides, the CDR3 is TGTGCCAGCAGCGACAGGTTTGAAAAACTGTTTTTT. The genes are TRBV2 and TRBJ1-4, with a possible D match to TRBD1 (6 bases). This CDR3 is 12 amino acids long. Germline V gene lookup returns CDR1 SNHLY and CDR2 FYNNEI. Between the trimmed V and J ends, which lost 6 bases and 7 bases, there was a span of 9 bases.

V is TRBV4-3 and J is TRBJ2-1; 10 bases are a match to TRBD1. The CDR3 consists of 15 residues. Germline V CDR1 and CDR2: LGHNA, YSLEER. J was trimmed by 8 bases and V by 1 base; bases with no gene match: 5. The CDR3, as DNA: TGCGCCAGCAGCCAAGCAGGGACAGGGGAAGATGAGCAGTTCTTC. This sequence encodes CASSQAGTGEDEQFF.

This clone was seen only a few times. This CDR3 reads CASSQAREQYF. In nucleotides, the CDR3 is TGTGCCAGCAGCCAAGCGCGGGAGCAGTACTTC. The rearrangement uses TRBV14 and TRBJ2-7; D gene unclear. This CDR3 region has 11 residues. Germline V gene lookup returns CDR1 SGHDN and CDR2 FVKESK. Between the trimmed V and J ends, which lost 1 base and 7 bases, there was a span of 5 bases.

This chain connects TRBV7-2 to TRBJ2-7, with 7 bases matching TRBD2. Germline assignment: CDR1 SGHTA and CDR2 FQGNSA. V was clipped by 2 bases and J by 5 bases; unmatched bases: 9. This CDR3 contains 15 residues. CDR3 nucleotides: TGTGCCAGCAGCTTAACGTGGGGGGGAACAAACGAGCAGTACTTC. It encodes CASSLTWGGTNEQYF.

The CDR3 bases are TGCAGCGTTGAATACTCCTACAATGAGCAGTTCTTC. This sequence encodes CSVEYSYNEQFF. J is TRBJ2-1 and V is TRBV29-1; D ambiguous. The CDR3 sequence is 12 residues long. Germline V gene lookup returns CDR1 SQVTM and CDR2 ANQGSEA. The ends were cut back, 2 bases at V and 0 bases at J, with 2 bases in the middle.

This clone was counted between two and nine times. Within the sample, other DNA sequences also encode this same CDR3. This CDR3 reads CAWSVNNSPLHF. The CDR3 nucleotides are TGTGCCTGGAGTGTCAATAATTCACCCCTCCACTTT. The V call is TRBV30, the J call TRBJ1-6, with D uncertain. Trimming removed 0 bases from V and 5 bases from J, with 2 bases in between. Germline values: CDR1 GTSNPN, CDR2 SVGIG (reference sequence). This CDR3 has 12 residues.

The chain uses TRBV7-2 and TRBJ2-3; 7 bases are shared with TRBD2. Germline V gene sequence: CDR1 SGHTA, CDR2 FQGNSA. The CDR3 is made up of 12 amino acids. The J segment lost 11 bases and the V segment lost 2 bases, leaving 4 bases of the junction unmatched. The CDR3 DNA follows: TGTGCCAGCAGCTTACCCTTAGCGGGGCAGTATTTT. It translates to CASSLPLAGQYF.

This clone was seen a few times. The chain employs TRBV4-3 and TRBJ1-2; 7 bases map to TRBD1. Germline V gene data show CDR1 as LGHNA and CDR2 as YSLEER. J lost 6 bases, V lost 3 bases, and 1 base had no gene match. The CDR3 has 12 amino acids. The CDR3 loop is CASSHDRDGYTF. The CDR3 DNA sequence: TGCGCCAGCAGCCACGACAGGGATGGCTACACCTTC.

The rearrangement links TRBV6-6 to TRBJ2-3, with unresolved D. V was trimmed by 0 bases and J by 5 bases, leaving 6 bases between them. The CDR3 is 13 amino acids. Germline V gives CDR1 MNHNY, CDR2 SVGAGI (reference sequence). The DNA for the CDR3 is TGTGCCAGCAGTTACTCGAATAGAGATACGCAGTATTTT. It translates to CASSYSNRDTQYF.

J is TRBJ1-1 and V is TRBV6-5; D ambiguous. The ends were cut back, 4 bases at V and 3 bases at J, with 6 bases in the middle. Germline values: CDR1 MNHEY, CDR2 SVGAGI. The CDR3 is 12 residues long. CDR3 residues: CASSFKDTEAFF. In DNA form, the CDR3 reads TGTGCCAGCAGTTTTAAGGACACTGAAGCTTTCTTT.

In DNA form, the CDR3 reads TGCAGCGTAACGACAGGGCCCTCCTATGGCTACACCTTC. This translates into CSVTTGPSYGYTF. The chain combines TRBV29-1 with TRBJ1-2; 7 positions match TRBD1. This CDR3 spans 13 amino acids. Germline CDR1 SQVTM, CDR2 ANQGSEA. V lost 6 bases, J lost 4 bases, and 8 bases stayed unmatched.

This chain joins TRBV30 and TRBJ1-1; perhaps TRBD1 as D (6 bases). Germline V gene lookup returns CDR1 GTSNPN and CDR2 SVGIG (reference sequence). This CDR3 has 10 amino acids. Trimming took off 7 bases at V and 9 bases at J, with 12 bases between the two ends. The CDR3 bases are TGTGCCTTCAGGGGAGGTAAAGCTTTCTTT. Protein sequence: CAFRGGKAFF.

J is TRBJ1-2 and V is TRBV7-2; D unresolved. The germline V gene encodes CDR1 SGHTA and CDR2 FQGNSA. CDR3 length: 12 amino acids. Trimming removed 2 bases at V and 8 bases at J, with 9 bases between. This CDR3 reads CASSLTAAGYTF. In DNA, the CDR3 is TGTGCCAGCAGCTTAACGGCAGCAGGCTACACCTTC.

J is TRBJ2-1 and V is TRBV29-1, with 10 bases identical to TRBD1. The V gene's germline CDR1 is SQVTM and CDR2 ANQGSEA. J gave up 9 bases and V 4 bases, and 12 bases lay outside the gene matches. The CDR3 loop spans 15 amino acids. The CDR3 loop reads CSVVAPGDRGIEQFF. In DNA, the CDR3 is TGCAGCGTTGTCGCTCCGGGGGACAGGGGAATTGAGCAGTTCTTC.

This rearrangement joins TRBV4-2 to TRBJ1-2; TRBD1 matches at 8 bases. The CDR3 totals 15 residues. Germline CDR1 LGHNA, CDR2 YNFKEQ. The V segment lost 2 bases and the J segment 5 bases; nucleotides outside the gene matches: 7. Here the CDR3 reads CASSQTTGEEYGYTF. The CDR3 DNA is TGTGCCAGCAGCCAAACGACAGGGGAAGAGTATGGCTACACCTTC.

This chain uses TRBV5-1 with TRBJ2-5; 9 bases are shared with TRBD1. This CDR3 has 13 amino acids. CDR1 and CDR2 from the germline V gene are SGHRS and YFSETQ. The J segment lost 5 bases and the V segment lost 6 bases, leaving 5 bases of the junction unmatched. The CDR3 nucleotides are TGCGCCAGCAAAGGACAGGGGCTCGAGACCCAGTACTTC. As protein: CASKGQGLETQYF.

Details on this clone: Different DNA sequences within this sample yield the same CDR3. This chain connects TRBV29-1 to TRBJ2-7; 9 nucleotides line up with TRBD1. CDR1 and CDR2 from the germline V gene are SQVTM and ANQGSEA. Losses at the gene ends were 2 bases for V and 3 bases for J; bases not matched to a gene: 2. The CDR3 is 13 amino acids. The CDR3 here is CSVETGQGYEQYF. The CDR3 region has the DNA TGCAGCGTTGAAACGGGACAGGGCTACGAGCAGTACTTC.

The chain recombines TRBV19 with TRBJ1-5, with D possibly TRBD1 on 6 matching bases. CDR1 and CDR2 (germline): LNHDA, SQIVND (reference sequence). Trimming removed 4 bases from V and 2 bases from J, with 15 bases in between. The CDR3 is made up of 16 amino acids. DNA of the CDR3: TGTGCCAGTAGTAATCCCGGCAGGGGAGGCAATCAGCCCCAGCATTTT. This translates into CASSNPGRGGNQPQHF.

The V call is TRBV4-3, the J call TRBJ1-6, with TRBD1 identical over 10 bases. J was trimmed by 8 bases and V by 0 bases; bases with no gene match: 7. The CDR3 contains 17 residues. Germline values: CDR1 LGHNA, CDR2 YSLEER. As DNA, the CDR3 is TGCGCCAGCAGCCAAGACGCGACCGGGACAGGGGATTCACCCCTCCACTTT. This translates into CASSQDATGTGDSPLHF.

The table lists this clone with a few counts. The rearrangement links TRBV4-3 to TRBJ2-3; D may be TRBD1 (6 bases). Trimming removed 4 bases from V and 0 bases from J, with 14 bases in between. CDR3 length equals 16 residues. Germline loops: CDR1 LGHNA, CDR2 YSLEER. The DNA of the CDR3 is TGCGCCAGCAGCCCCGCGGACAGATCGAGCACAGATACGCAGTATTTT. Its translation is CASSPADRSSTDTQYF.

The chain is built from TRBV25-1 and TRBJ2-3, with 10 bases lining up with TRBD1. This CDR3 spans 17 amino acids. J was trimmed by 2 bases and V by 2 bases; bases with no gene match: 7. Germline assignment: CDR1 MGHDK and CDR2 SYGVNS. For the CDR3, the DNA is TGTGCCAGCAGTGAACGGACAGGGGGAGGGTTCACAGATACGCAGTATTTT. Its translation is CASSERTGGGFTDTQYF.

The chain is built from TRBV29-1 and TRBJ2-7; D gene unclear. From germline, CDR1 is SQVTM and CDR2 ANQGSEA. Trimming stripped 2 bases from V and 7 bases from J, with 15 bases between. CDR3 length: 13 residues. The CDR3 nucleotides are TGCAGCGTTGAAATCAGGATATTGGGGGAGCAGTACTTC. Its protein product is CSVEIRILGEQYF.